This T cell receptor (beta chain) was observed in a study of prognosis after radiotherapy for stage I lung cancer. Study-wide context: Medical inoperability was considered to apply to all enrolled non-small cell lung cancer patients. At a biologically effective dose of at least 100 Gy and in 3 to 5 fractions, SBRT was the radiotherapy delivered. After radiotherapy, distant metastases were seen in a handful of patients (median roughly seven months), and no significant progression was seen in over 13. Findings and caveats of the study: In the expanded TCR clones, tumor specificity was not determined.

By two-round multiplex PCR, the TCR beta CDR3 was amplified from genomic DNA. Individual primers that were specific to each TRBV and TRBJ gene served in first-round PCR. Via MiXCR, TCRdb re-called the multiplex PCR reads, giving one row per CDR3 protein. The table lists 31,000 or so distinct CDR3 sequences, 40% to 55% of them singletons. V shed 6 bases and J shed 4 bases, with 13 bases lying between them. CDR1 is MDHEN and CDR2 is SYDVKM in the germline V gene. CDR3 length: 15 amino acids. The sample holds many counts of this clonotype. The antigen remains unidentified. This receptor was obtained from a donor over 45 with non-small cell lung cancer. The starting material was PBMCs, obtained before or after stereotactic body radiation therapy (not recorded which). This chain joins TRBV28 and TRBJ2-6; no clear D gene. The CDR3 nucleotides read TGTGCCAGCAGCCCCCTGGGTGCCGGGGCCAACGTCCTGACTTTC. It yields the protein CASSPLGAGANVLTF.